This T cell receptor (beta chain) was captured in a study of CD4 and CD8 cells across lung adenocarcinoma regions. Germline loops: CDR1 MNHNS, CDR2 SASEGT. The ends were cut back, 1 base at V and 4 bases at J, with 4 bases in the middle. The length of the CDR3 is 12 residues. TCRdb used MiXCR to reprocess the PCR reads, holding one entry per CDR3 protein. This table holds 20,000 to 30,000 distinct CDR3 sequences, 40% to 50% found once. The patients had localized lung adenocarcinoma, a non-small cell subtype. Judged by abundance, this clonotype is medium-sized. This sequence was found in a male donor with lung adenocarcinoma. The CD4 and CD8 labels of this study may be unreliable. Input material: CD8+ T cells from the center of a lung tumor. The gene calls are TRBV6-1 and TRBJ2-5; D not certain. CDR3 protein: CASSEGGETQYF. The DNA for the CDR3 is TGTGCCAGCAGTGAAGGGGGAGAGACCCAGTACTTC.